This TCR beta chain was identified during a study of shared clonotypes between healthy human individuals. The CDR3 consists of 13 residues. Germline lookup yields CDR1 MNHNS and CDR2 SASEGT. The trim removed 6 bases at V and 5 bases at J, leaving 4 bases unmatched. Clones were sequenced by immunoSEQ multiplex PCR, and TCRdb holds only the in-frame ones, with some missing. The repertoire holds around 720,000 clones, around 73% seen once, with around 1.8% in the top ten. This sequence was found in a woman in her thirties in good health. The sample comprised memory CD4+ T cells sorted from blood. Specified subset: CD45RA-negative fraction. The V call is TRBV6-1, the J call TRBJ1-5, with 7 bases matching TRBD1. DNA of the CDR3: TGTGCCAGCAGGGCAGGGGGTGATCAGCCCCAGCATTTT. Translated: CASRAGGDQPQHF.